These 10 T cell receptor beta chains were all obtained from the same sample, sequenced in a study of cytomegalovirus exposure and HLA in healthy donors. 13 Jbeta primers and 60 Vbeta primers were used for the PCR. Some clones are missing from TCRdb's copy, which holds only in-frame ones; the method was immunoSEQ multiplex PCR. Among around 180,000 clones listed, 65% to 85% were seen once. What was sequenced was PBMCs. These receptors originate from a woman aged 25 to 39 in good health and CMV-seropositive.

V gene TRBV6-5 combines with J gene TRBJ2-4; D is possibly TRBD2 (6 bases). The CDR3 extends over 14 amino acids. CDR1 is MNHEY and CDR2 is SVGAGI in the germline V gene. Between the trimmed V and J ends, which lost 4 bases and 9 bases, there was a span of 16 bases. The CDR3 DNA follows: TGTGCCAGCAGTTCCGGGACCCCCGGGAGCATTCAGTACTTC. It yields the protein CASSSGTPGSIQYF.

The chain employs TRBV6-1 and TRBJ2-3, with D hard to call. This CDR3 region has 15 residues. The V and J ends lost 3 bases and 0 bases respectively, with 10 bases between them. The germline V gene has CDR1 MNHNS and CDR2 SASEGT. CDR3 DNA sequence: TGTGCCAGCAGTGATATGGCCCTTAGCACAGATACGCAGTATTTT. Translating gives CASSDMALSTDTQYF.

The table lists this clone with a count of one. At one of its ends the junction is not consistent with the germline gene, which may arise from a read error. The V and J genes are TRBV6-1 and TRBJ1-5; a weak D match, TRBD1 (6 bases). This CDR3 contains 15 residues. Germline V gene data show CDR1 as MNHNS and CDR2 as SASEGT. The CDR3 DNA reads TGTGCCGGCAGTGTATCAGGGGATCGCAATCAGCCCCAGCATTTT. As protein: CAGSVSGDRNQPQHF.

The chain couples TRBV4-3 to TRBJ2-2; maybe TRBD1 (6 bases). The CDR3 consists of 15 residues. Germline V CDR1 and CDR2: LGHNA, YSLEER. Between the trimmed V and J ends, which lost 1 base and 7 bases, there was a span of 13 bases. CDR3 loop: CASSQAQGLDGELFF. In nucleotides, the CDR3 is TGCGCCAGCAGCCAAGCGCAGGGGCTCGACGGGGAGCTGTTTTTT.

The V and J genes are TRBV7-9 and TRBJ2-7; 12 bases are shared with TRBD2. V dropped 1 base and J dropped 0; count of bases not matched to a gene: 1. Per germline, CDR1 SEHNR and CDR2 FQNEAQ (reference sequence). The CDR3 runs to 16 residues. CDR3 sequence (DNA): TGTGCCAGCAGCTTAGGACTAGCGGGAGCCTCCTACGAGCAGTACTTC. This gives the protein CASSLGLAGASYEQYF.

The V call is TRBV28, the J call TRBJ2-3; 7 nucleotides align to TRBD2. With V trimmed by 4 bases and J by 3 bases, 16 bases remained unmatched. Germline CDR1 MDHEN, CDR2 SYDVKM. The CDR3 is 18 amino acids. This CDR3 is CASSSPAGPAGRTDTQYF. CDR3 bases: TGTGCCAGCAGTTCTCCAGCGGGACCCGCGGGTCGTACAGATACGCAGTATTTT.

The chain combines TRBV9 with TRBJ1-5, with D possibly matching TRBD1 (6 bases). With 0 bases removed from V and 4 bases from J, the gap between germline ends came to 14 bases. CDR3 length equals 16 residues. Looked up from germline, CDR1 is SGDLS and CDR2 is YYNGEE. The chain's CDR3 is CASSVGVGQGNQPQHF. Written as DNA, the CDR3 is TGTGCCAGCAGCGTAGGAGTGGGGCAGGGGAATCAGCCCCAGCATTTT.

The genes are TRBV7-2 and TRBJ2-1, with 8 nucleotides matching TRBD2. Germline V gives CDR1 SGHTA, CDR2 FQGNSA. This CDR3 comprises 13 residues. The trim removed 2 bases at V and 10 bases at J, leaving 4 bases unmatched. The DNA of the CDR3 is TGTGCCAGCAGCTTAAGCGGGGGCTCGGAGCAGTTCTTC. Its translation: CASSLSGGSEQFF.

V usage is TRBV5-8 and J usage is TRBJ1-2, with unresolved D. Trimming stripped 5 bases from V and 2 bases from J, with 10 bases between. The CDR3 length is 13 residues. Germline loops: CDR1 SGHTS, CDR2 YDEGEE. CDR3 in DNA: TGTGCCAGCAGACGACTGATCAACTATGGCTACACCTTC. Translating gives CASRRLINYGYTF.

The chain uses TRBV11-2 and TRBJ2-3, with 8 bases identical to TRBD2. Germline trimming cut 3 bases from V and 6 bases from J; bases unmatched to any gene: 8. The germline CDR1 and CDR2 sequences are SGHAT and FQNNGV. The CDR3 loop spans 15 amino acids. As DNA, the CDR3 is TGTGCCAGCAGCTTGTCGGGAGGGCCACCGGATACGCAGTATTTT. It codes for CASSLSGGPPDTQYF.